Below are 3 T cell receptor beta chains sequenced from a single sample in a study of blood T cell repertoires in COVID-19. TCRdb's table, derived via immunoSEQ multiplex PCR, lists solely in-frame clones and lacks some. The sample carries 150,000 or so clones, around four fifths recorded once. The specimen was PBMCs or T cells enriched from blood (not recorded which). These receptors all stem from a woman between 50 and 59 years old who had recovered from COVID-19.

The chain carries TRBV24-1 and TRBJ2-1, with a weak D call TRBD1 (5 bases). CDR1 is KGHDR, CDR2 SFDVKD, per germline. The germline V and J ends were trimmed by 6 bases and 7 bases, with 12 bases remaining between them. CDR3 length: 13 amino acids. CDR3 nucleotide sequence: TGTGCCACCAGTCCCCTTAGGGGTAATGAGCAGTTCTTC. It yields the protein CATSPLRGNEQFF.

V gene TRBV28 combines with J gene TRBJ1-5; unclear D gene. In germline, CDR1 is MDHEN, CDR2 SYDVKM. Trimming pared 1 base from V and 2 bases from J, leaving 12 bases between. The CDR3 runs to 16 residues. The CDR3 is CASSLFRQARNQPQHF. CDR3 coding DNA: TGTGCCAGCAGTTTATTTAGGCAGGCTCGCAATCAGCCCCAGCATTTT.

The chain is built from TRBV3-1 (or the pseudogene TRBV3-2) and TRBJ2-7, with D possibly being TRBD2 (5 bases). From germline, CDR1 is LGHDT and CDR2 YNNKEL (reference sequence). CDR3 length equals 17 residues. V was shortened by 0 bases and J by 5 bases, with 20 bases between the two germline ends. CDR3 bases: TGTGCCAGCAGCCAAGATAACCCGAGGGAGATGGCGGACGAGCAGTACTTC. It translates to CASSQDNPREMADEQYF.